These T cell receptor beta chains were read from a single sample in a study of vaccination and CD4 T cells after COVID-19. Which antigens these TCRs recognize remains unknown. TCRdb reprocessed the PCR reads with MiXCR, giving one entry per CDR3 protein. This table holds about 7,600 distinct CDR3 sequences, roughly 30% found once. The sequenced sample consisted of CD4+ T cells from blood, cultured in vitro. The receptors come from a human donor in good health. The CDR3 runs from the conserved cysteine through the conserved F or W. A D gene is named only where the DNA matches it firmly. Where a row states a size, it is once, few, many or the class of an expanded clone; other rows omit it.

CDR3nt: TGTGCCAGCAGCTTGTTCGGAGGGCTCGCCGAGCAGTACTTC
CDR3aa: CASSLFGGLAEQYF
d_gene: -
abundance: -
j_gene: TRBJ2-7
v_gene: TRBV11-2

CDR3nt: TGTGCCAGCAGCCTATTTATGGGGCGCGAGCAGTACTTC
CDR3aa: CASSLFMGREQYF
d_gene: -
abundance: -
j_gene: TRBJ2-7
v_gene: TRBV7-3

CDR3nt: TGTGCCAGCAGTTACTCGAACACAGACACTGAAGCTTTCTTT
CDR3aa: CASSYSNTDTEAFF
d_gene: -
abundance: -
j_gene: TRBJ1-1
v_gene: TRBV6-5

CDR3nt: TGTGCCAGCGCTAGGGGAGTGTACGCTGAAGCTTTCTTT
CDR3aa: CASARGVYAEAFF
d_gene: -
abundance: -
j_gene: TRBJ1-1
v_gene: TRBV28

CDR3nt: TGCAGTGCTCCATTCCCTACGCCCCGCAATGAGCAGTTCTTC
CDR3aa: CSAPFPTPRNEQFF
d_gene: -
abundance: few
j_gene: TRBJ2-1
v_gene: TRBV20-1

CDR3nt: TGTGCCAGCTGCCGGGACACTCCCAACACTGAAGCTTTCTTT
CDR3aa: CASCRDTPNTEAFF
d_gene: -
abundance: -
j_gene: TRBJ1-1
v_gene: TRBV7-9

CDR3nt: TGTGCCAGCAGCTTAGCTGAGGCAGTGGGAGCTTTCTTT
CDR3aa: CASSLAEAVGAFF
d_gene: -
abundance: few
j_gene: TRBJ1-1
v_gene: TRBV7-9

CDR3nt: TGTGCCAGCAGAGCCACAGGAGTTTTTGGCTACACCTTC
CDR3aa: CASRATGVFGYTF
d_gene: -
abundance: -
j_gene: TRBJ1-2
v_gene: TRBV6-1

CDR3nt: TGTGCCAGCAGGTTAAGGGACAGCAGTCATAACACCTTC
CDR3aa: CASRLRDSSHNTF
d_gene: TRBD1
abundance: few
j_gene: TRBJ1-2
v_gene: TRBV5-6

CDR3nt: TGTGCCAGCAGTCTAGGGCCAGACCCGACCGGCTACACCTTC
CDR3aa: CASSLGPDPTGYTF
d_gene: -
abundance: few
j_gene: TRBJ1-2
v_gene: TRBV28

CDR3nt: TGTGCCAGCAGAAGACTACAGGGTCGGGAGACCCAGTACTTC
CDR3aa: CASRRLQGRETQYF
d_gene: -
abundance: -
j_gene: TRBJ2-5
v_gene: TRBV12-3/TRBV12-4

CDR3nt: TGTGCCAGCAGCCCGGACGGACAACAGCCCCAGCATTTT
CDR3aa: CASSPDGQQPQHF
d_gene: -
abundance: few
j_gene: TRBJ1-5
v_gene: TRBV7-9

CDR3nt: TGTGCCAGCAGGACGCCCACAGGAAGCTCCTACGAGCAGTACTTC
CDR3aa: CASRTPTGSSYEQYF
d_gene: -
abundance: few
j_gene: TRBJ2-7
v_gene: TRBV6-2/TRBV6-3

CDR3nt: TGTGCCAGCAGTGGACTAGCGGGAGCCACAGATACGCAGTATTTT
CDR3aa: CASSGLAGATDTQYF
d_gene: TRBD2
abundance: -
j_gene: TRBJ2-3
v_gene: TRBV6-4

CDR3nt: TGTGCCTGGAATCCCTCACGCGACCAACAAACCTACGAGCAGTACTTC
CDR3aa: CAWNPSRDQQTYEQYF
d_gene: -
abundance: -
j_gene: TRBJ2-7
v_gene: TRBV30

CDR3nt: TGTGCCAGCAGTTTACCCGGGACAGGGAGGGAGACCCAGTACTTC
CDR3aa: CASSLPGTGRETQYF
d_gene: TRBD1
abundance: few
j_gene: TRBJ2-5
v_gene: TRBV28

CDR3nt: TGTGCCAGCAGCCCGACAGTGAACACTGAAGCTTTCTTT
CDR3aa: CASSPTVNTEAFF
d_gene: -
abundance: few
j_gene: TRBJ1-1
v_gene: TRBV28

CDR3nt: TGCGCCAGCAGCATGGACGGGACGGACTATGGCTACACCTTC
CDR3aa: CASSMDGTDYGYTF
d_gene: -
abundance: few
j_gene: TRBJ1-2
v_gene: TRBV5-1

CDR3nt: TGCAGTGCTAGAATAGCAACGAAGAGCCGGGATACGCAGTATTTT
CDR3aa: CSARIATKSRDTQYF
d_gene: -
abundance: -
j_gene: TRBJ2-3
v_gene: TRBV20-1

CDR3nt: TGTGCCAGCAGCCCCGGGACGGCTAACTCTCAGCCCCAGCATTTT
CDR3aa: CASSPGTANSQPQHF
d_gene: -
abundance: few
j_gene: TRBJ1-5
v_gene: TRBV11-2

CDR3nt: TGTGCCAGCAGCCCGGCAGGTTCTGGGGCCAACGTCCTGACTTTC
CDR3aa: CASSPAGSGANVLTF
d_gene: -
abundance: -
j_gene: TRBJ2-6
v_gene: TRBV5-8

CDR3nt: TGTGCCAGCAGCTTAGGGGCCGCAGATACGCAGTATTTT
CDR3aa: CASSLGAADTQYF
d_gene: -
abundance: few
j_gene: TRBJ2-3
v_gene: TRBV7-2

CDR3nt: TGTGCCAGTAGTGACACCTATAGCAATCAGCCCCAGCATTTT
CDR3aa: CASSDTYSNQPQHF
d_gene: -
abundance: -
j_gene: TRBJ1-5
v_gene: TRBV19

CDR3nt: TGTGCCAGCAGCCCAGGGACCCCGGAGACCCAGTACTTC
CDR3aa: CASSPGTPETQYF
d_gene: -
abundance: few
j_gene: TRBJ2-5
v_gene: TRBV7-3

CDR3nt: TGCGCCAGCAGCCAATTGAGACAGGGCAAGCAGTTCTTC
CDR3aa: CASSQLRQGKQFF
d_gene: TRBD1
abundance: few
j_gene: TRBJ2-1
v_gene: TRBV4-3

CDR3nt: TGCAGTGCCCGGGGGGGCGGGAGCGTAGGTGAGCAGTTCTTC
CDR3aa: CSARGGGSVGEQFF
d_gene: TRBD2
abundance: -
j_gene: TRBJ2-1
v_gene: TRBV20-1

CDR3nt: TGCAGTGCTAGATCCGCAAATCAGCCCCAGCATTTT
CDR3aa: CSARSANQPQHF
d_gene: -
abundance: -
j_gene: TRBJ1-5
v_gene: TRBV20-1

CDR3nt: TGCAGTGCCCCGGGGACAGGGGACTACGAGCAGTACTTC
CDR3aa: CSAPGTGDYEQYF
d_gene: TRBD1
abundance: few
j_gene: TRBJ2-7
v_gene: TRBV20-1